The clone carrying this TCR beta chain was detected only once. These data are taken from a study of T cell changes during pregnancy in multiple sclerosis. The assay was immunoSEQ multiplex PCR, and TCRdb's table has in-frame clones only and misses some. The sample includes tens of thousands of clones, about 93% of them seen just once. The sample consisted of CD4+ T cells from peripheral blood mononuclear cells, taken in the second trimester of pregnancy. The TCR was taken from a female donor with multiple sclerosis, enrolled in a pregnancy study.

The CDR3 DNA sequence: TGTGCCAGTAGTTTGCAAGGCAGGCAAGAGACCCAGTACTTC. This encodes CASSLQGRQETQYF. The rearrangement joins TRBV19 to TRBJ2-5; no clear D. V was pared by 5 bases and J by 2 bases, with 12 bases between. The CDR3 consists of 14 residues. Germline CDR1 is LNHDA and CDR2 is SQIVND (reference sequence).